The T cell receptor beta chain described here comes from a study of T cells after posttransplantation cyclophosphamide (TCRdb year 2016). At the level of the whole study: The study tracked T cell repertoire reconstitution by TRB sequencing after myeloablative bone marrow transplantation using posttransplantation cyclophosphamide as GVHD prophylaxis. Samples from a few dozen PTCy-treated patients, along with samples from about 16 of their related bone marrow donors, underwent antigen receptor sequencing. Blood from all 30 or so PTCy patients who had 1-year posttransplant specimens underwent TRB sequencing. TRB sequencing was also done on up to about 3 additional blood samples from 2 to 5.2 years after transplant in 3 patients, and on pretransplant blood from several patients. Because TRA and TRB clonality correlated tightly in 8 to 10 samples, the subsequent TCR analyses were limited to TRB only. Public TRB sequences were compared against a database of over 3,000 sequences linked to responses to pathogens, tumor antigens, self-antigens and alloantigens. What the work shows at the level of the full study, not this receptor alone: Donor-recipient similarity was low at 1-2 months but rose over the first year, and later blood repertoires were often dominated by donor CD8+ memory clones. The TRB repertoires of T cells infiltrating skin or GI tract showed only limited overlap with the TRB repertoires of T cells in blood. Across 45 patients, recipient CMV seropositivity and CMV reactivation were highly associated with TRB clonality; PTCy diversity was similar to CNI/methotrexate controls.

Including cysteine and phenylalanine, the CDR3 has 14 amino acids. The CDR3 DNA has 42 bases and is translated from base 1. Per the germline V gene, SGHAT is the CDR1 and FQNNGV is the CDR2. Ends trimmed: V by 7 bases, J by 0 bases; bases unmatched to a gene: 6. Genomic DNA was the input for TRB sequencing, which was run either with the immunoSEQ assay at survey resolution or with the hsTCRB kit. The paper's processing steps were these. The immunoSEQ software handled initial read processing, and the LymphoSeq R package was used for repertoire analyses. Clonality was computed as 1 minus normalized Shannon entropy, and a Gini coefficient was also calculated for each TRB dataset. To infer phenotypes in unsorted samples, TRB sequences from sorted subsets of the recipient or donor were mapped onto the unsorted samples of the same recipient. TCRdb's version of the immuneACCESS table is confined to in-frame rearrangements and falls short of the full clone set. An unresolved V gene accounts for under half of the shortfall where checked; the remainder is of unknown origin. V, J and clone size reflect that table, while D and trimming were determined from the DNA. In this sample, 44,000 or so clones appear, none counted once only. The ten largest clones represent 2% to 2.5% of the sample.

Peripheral blood samples were provided by related bone marrow donors on the day of marrow donation. Peripheral blood and bone marrow mononuclear cells were isolated by Ficoll-Hypaque density centrifugation and were cryopreserved. This clone was seen at least ten times. Its antigen remains unidentified. Base qualities are not recorded, but no much larger clone differs from it by a single base. Specimen: PBMCs. The sequence joins TRBV11-2 to TRBJ2-7; the junction holds 7 bases that match TRBD1. The TCR comes from a man in his forties in good health, CMV-negative, and a related stem cell transplant donor. For the CDR3, the sequence is CASTSGTVSYEQYF. The DNA reads as follows: TGTGCCAGCACCTCTGGGACAGTCTCCTACGAGCAGTACTTC.